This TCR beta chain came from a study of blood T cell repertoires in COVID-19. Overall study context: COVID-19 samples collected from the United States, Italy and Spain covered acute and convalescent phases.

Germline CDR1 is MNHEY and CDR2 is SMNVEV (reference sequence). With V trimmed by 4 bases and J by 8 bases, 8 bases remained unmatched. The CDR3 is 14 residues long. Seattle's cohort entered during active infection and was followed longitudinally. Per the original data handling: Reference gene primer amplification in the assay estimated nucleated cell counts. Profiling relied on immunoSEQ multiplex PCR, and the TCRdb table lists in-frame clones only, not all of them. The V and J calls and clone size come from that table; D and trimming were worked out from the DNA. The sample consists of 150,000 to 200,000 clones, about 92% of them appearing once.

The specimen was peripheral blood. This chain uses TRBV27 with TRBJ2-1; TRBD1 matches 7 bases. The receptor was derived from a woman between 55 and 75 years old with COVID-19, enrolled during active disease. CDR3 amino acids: CASSWGTVGDEQFF. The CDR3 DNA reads TGTGCCAGCAGTTGGGGGACAGTCGGGGATGAGCAGTTCTTC.